This T cell receptor (beta chain) was found in a study of cytomegalovirus exposure and HLA in healthy donors. Germline-derived CDR1 and CDR2 are SGHRS and YFSETQ. The CDR3 extends over 16 amino acids. Trimming removed 1 base from V and 6 bases from J; junction bases left unmatched: 7. Findings and caveats of the study: For TCR beta chains, V- and J-gene trimming was later linked to a missense DCLRE1C variant. Through in vitro validation, three CMV-associated chains were shown to be specific for CMV antigens. In a later analysis, TCR association rates varied by HLA locus: DRB1 most, HLA-C fewest.

The PCR employed 60 Vbeta primers together with 13 Jbeta primers. Here immunoSEQ multiplex PCR was the method, and the copy in TCRdb shows in-frame clones only, minus some. The sample lists around 190,000 clones, about three quarters occurring once. This clone was recorded once. Its specificity is unknown. This TCR was sampled from a woman in her thirties or forties in good health and CMV-seronegative. Sequencing was carried out using PBMCs. The chain is built from TRBV5-1 and TRBJ1-4, with 9 bases fitting TRBD1. The CDR3 DNA follows: TGCGCCAGCAGCTTGACCGGGACAGGGAGGGATGAAAAACTGTTTTTT. It translates to CASSLTGTGRDEKLFF.